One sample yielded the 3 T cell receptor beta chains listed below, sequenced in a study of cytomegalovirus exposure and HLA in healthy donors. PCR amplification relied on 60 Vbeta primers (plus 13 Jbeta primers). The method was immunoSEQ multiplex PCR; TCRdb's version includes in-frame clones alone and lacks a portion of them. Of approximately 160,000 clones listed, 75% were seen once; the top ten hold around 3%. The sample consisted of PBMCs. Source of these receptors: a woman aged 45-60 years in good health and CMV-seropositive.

As DNA, the CDR3 is TGTGCCAGCAGGCAACCCGGGACAGGGGGCAACGAGCAGTACTTC. Its protein product is CASRQPGTGGNEQYF. The chain links TRBV11-2 to TRBJ2-7; 12 bases align to TRBD1. Germline V lookup: CDR1 SGHAT, CDR2 FQNNGV. The CDR3 consists of 15 residues. J was trimmed by 5 bases and V by 6 bases; bases with no gene match: 8.

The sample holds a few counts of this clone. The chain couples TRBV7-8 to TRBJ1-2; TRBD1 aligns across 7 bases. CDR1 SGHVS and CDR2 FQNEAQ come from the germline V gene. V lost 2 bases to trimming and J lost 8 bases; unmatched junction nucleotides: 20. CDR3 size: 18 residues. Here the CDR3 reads CASSLSPRQGKGSRGYTF. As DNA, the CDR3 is TGTGCCAGCAGCTTAAGCCCCCGACAGGGCAAAGGCTCTAGGGGCTACACCTTC.

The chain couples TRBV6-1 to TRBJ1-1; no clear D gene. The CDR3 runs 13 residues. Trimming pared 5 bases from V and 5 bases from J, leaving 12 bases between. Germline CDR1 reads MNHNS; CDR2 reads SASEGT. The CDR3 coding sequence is TGTGCCAGCAGTCCCATATCCGGGACTGAAGCTTTCTTT. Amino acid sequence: CASSPISGTEAFF.